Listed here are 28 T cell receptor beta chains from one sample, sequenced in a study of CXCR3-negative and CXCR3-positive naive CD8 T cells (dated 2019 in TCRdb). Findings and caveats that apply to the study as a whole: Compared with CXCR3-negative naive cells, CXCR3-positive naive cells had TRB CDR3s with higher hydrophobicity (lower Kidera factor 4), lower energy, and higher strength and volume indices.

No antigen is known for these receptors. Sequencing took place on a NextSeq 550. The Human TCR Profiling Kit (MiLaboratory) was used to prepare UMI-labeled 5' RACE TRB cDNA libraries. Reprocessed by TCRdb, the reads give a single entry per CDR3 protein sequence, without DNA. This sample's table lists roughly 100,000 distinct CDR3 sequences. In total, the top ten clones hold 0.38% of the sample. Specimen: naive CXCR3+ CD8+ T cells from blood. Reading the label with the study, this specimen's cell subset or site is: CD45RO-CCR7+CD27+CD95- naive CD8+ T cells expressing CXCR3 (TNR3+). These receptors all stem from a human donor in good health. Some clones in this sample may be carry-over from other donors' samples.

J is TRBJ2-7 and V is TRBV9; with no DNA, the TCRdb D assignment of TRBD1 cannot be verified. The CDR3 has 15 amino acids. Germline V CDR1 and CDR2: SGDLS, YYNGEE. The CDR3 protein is CASSVDPGEDYEQYF.

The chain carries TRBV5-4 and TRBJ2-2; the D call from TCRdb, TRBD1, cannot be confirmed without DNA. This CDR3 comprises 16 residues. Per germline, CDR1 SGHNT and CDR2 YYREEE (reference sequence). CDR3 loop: CASSQGDRGNTGELFF.

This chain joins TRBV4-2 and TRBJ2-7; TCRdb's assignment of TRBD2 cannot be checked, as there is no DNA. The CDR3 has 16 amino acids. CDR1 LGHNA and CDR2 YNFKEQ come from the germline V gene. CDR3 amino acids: CASSQEFSGGSYEQYF.

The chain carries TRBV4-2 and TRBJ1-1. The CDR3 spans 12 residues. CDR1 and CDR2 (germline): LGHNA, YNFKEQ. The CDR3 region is CASSPIGTEALF.

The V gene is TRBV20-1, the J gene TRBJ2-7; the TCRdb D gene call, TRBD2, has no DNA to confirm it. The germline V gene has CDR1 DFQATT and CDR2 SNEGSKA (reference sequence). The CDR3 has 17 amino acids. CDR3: CSARDRAAITSWSEQYF.

Here the CDR3 reads CASSQDFNEQFF. The V and J genes are TRBV3-1 and TRBJ2-1. Per germline, CDR1 LGHDT and CDR2 YNNKEL (reference sequence). This CDR3 spans 12 amino acids.

CDR3: CASSQGPSGGSYNEQFF. This rearrangement joins TRBV4-3 to TRBJ2-1; TCRdb's D gene call, TRBD2, goes unchecked for lack of DNA. Germline CDR1 is LGHNA and CDR2 is YSLEER. This CDR3 has 17 residues.

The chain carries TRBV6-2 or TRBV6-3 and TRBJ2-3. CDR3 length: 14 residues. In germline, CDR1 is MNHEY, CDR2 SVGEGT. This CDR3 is CASNNYEVLDTQYF.

CDR3 loop: CSVVYVGNYEQYF. J is TRBJ2-7 and V is TRBV29-1. The germline V gene has CDR1 SQVTM and CDR2 ANQGSEA. The CDR3 is 13 residues long.

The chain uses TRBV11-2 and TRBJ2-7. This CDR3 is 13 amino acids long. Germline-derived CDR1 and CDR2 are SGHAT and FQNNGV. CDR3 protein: CASSPGESYEQYF.

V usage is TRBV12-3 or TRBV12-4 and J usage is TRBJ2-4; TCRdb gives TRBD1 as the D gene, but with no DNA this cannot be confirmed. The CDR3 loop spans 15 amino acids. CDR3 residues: CASLGTTALKNIQYF.

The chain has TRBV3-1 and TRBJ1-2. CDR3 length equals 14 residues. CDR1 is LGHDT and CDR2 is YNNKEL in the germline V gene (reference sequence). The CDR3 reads CASSQEVADYGYTF.

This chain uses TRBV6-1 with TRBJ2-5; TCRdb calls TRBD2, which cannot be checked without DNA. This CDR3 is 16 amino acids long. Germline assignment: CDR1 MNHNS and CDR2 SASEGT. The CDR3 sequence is CASSEGWREYGETQYF.

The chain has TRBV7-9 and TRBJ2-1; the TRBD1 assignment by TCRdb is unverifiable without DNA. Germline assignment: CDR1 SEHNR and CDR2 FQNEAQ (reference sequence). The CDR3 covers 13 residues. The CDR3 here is CASRPGEGNEQFF.

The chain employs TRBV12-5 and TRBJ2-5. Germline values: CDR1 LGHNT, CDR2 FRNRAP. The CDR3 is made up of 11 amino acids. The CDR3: CASGHLGTQYF.

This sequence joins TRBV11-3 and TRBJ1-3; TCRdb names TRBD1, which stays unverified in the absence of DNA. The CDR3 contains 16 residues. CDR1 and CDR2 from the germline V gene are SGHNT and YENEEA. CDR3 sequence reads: CASSLEPGASGNTIYF.

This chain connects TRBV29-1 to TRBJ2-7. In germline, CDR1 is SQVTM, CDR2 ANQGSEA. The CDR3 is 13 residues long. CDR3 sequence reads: CSVQAGGAYEQYF.

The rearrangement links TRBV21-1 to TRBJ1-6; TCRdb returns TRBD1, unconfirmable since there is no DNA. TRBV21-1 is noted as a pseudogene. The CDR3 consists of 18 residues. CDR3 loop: CASSKEQNRVTYNSPLHF.

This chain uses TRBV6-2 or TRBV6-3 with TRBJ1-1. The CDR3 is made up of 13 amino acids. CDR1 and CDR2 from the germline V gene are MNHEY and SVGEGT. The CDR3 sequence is CASSYPFDTEAFF.

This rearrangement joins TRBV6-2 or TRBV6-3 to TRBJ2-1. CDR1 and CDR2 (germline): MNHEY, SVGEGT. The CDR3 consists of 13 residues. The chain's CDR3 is CASSTGNLNEQFF.

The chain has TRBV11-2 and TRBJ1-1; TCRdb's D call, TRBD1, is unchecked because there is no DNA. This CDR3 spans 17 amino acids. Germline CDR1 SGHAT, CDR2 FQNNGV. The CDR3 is CASSLGPGQGQVTEAFF.

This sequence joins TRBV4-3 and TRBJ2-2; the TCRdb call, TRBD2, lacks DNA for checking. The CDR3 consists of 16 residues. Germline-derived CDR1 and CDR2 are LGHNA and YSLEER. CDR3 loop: CASSQGLAGVTGELFF.

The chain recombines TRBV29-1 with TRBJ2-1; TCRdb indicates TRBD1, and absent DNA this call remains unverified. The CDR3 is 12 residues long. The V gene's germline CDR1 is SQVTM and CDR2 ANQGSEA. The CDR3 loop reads CSVTPGANEQFF.

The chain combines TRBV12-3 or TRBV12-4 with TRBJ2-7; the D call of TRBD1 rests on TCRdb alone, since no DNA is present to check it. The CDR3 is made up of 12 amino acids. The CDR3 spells CASSWGPIEQYF.

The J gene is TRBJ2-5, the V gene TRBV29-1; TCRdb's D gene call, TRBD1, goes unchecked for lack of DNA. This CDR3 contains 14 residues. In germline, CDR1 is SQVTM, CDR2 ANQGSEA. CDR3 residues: CSVAGQGGDETQYF.

Here the CDR3 reads CASSLGQGALGYEQYF. The chain combines TRBV7-2 with TRBJ2-7; with no DNA, the TCRdb D assignment of TRBD1 cannot be verified. CDR1 is SGHTA, CDR2 FQGNSA, per germline. The CDR3 consists of 16 residues. The full variable domain, rest sourced from reference TRBV7-2 and TRBJ2-7, is GAGVSQSPSNKVTEKGKDVELRCDPISGHTALYWYRQSLGQGLEFLIYFQGNSAPDKSGLPSDRFSAERTGGSVSTLTIQRTQQEDSAVYLCASSLGQGALGYEQYFGPGTRLTVT.

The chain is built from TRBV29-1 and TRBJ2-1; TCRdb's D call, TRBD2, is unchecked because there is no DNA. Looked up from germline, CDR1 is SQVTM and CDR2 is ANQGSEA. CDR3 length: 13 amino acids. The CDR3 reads CSVGSASANEQFF.

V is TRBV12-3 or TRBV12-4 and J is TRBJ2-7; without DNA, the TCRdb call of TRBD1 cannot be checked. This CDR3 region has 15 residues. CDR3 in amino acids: CASSPTGQGFYEQYF.